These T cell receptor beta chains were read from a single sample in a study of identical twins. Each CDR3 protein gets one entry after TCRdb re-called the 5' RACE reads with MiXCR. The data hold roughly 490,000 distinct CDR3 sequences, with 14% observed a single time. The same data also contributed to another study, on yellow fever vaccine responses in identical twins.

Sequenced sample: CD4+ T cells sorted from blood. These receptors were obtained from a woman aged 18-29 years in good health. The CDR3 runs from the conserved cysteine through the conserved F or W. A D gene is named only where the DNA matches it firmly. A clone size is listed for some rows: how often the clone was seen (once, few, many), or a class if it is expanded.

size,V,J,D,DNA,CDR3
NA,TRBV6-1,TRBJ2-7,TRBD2,TGTGCCAGCGCTAGTACAGTCGGCGGGGGGACCTACGAGCAGTACTTC,CASASTVGGGTYEQYF
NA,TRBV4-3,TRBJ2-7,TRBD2,TGCGCCAGCAGCCAAGATATAAGGACTAGCGAGACCTACGAGCAGTACTTC,CASSQDIRTSETYEQYF
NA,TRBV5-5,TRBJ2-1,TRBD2,TGTGCCAGCAGCTTGAGAGGACTAGCGGAGAATGAGCAGTTCTTC,CASSLRGLAENEQFF
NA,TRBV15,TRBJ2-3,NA,TGTGCCACCAGCAGAGATAGACGGGATACGCAGTATTTT,CATSRDRRDTQYF
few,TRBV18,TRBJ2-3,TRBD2,TGTGCCAGCTCACCTAGCCGGACTAGCGGGTCTAGCACAGATACGCAGTATTTT,CASSPSRTSGSSTDTQYF
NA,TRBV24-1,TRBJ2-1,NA,TGTGCCACCAGTGACCCACGGCGGGACACCTTTTACAATGGGCAGTTCTTC,CATSDPRRDTFYNGQFF
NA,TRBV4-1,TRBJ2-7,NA,TGCGCCAGCAGCCAAGACCGTCCGCGACCCAGCTCCTACGAGCAGTACTTC,CASSQDRPRPSSYEQYF
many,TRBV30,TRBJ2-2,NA,TGTGCCTGGAATACAGGTTCGAACACCGGGGAGCTGTTTTTT,CAWNTGSNTGELFF
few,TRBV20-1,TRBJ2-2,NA,TGCAGTGCACTTAGAGGGGAGCTGTTTTTT,CSALRGELFF
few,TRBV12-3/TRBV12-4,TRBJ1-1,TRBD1,TGTGCCAGCAGTCCTACGACAGGGTCGCGCACTGAAGCTTTCTTT,CASSPTTGSRTEAFF
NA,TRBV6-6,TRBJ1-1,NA,TGTGCCAGCAGTCTGCAGGGTGAAATGGCAGCTTTCTTT,CASSLQGEMAAFF
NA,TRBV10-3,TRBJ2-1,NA,TGTGCCTTCAGTTCCCCCTTAACAGAGCGGTACTCCTACAATGAGCAGTTCTTC,CAFSSPLTERYSYNEQFF
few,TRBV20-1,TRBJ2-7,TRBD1,TGCAGTGCTACGCGACAGGGAACCTACGAGCAGTACTTC,CSATRQGTYEQYF
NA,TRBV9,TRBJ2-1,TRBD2,TGTGCCAGCAGCGTAGGAACATTTGCCTCTAGCGGGAGCTCCTACAATGAGCAGTTCTTC,CASSVGTFASSGSSYNEQFF
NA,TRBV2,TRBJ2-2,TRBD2,TGTGCCAGCATATCGACTAGCGGCCCCACCGGGGAGCTGTTTTTT,CASISTSGPTGELFF
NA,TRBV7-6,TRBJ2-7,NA,TGTGCCAGCAGCTTTGACACCTCCTACGAGCAGTACTTC,CASSFDTSYEQYF
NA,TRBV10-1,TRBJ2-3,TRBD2,TGCGCCAGCAGTCCCAAGCGGGGAGATACGCAGTATTTT,CASSPKRGDTQYF
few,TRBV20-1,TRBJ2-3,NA,TGCAGTGCTAGTGGAGCGGTCCTCAGGGATACGCAGTATTTT,CSASGAVLRDTQYF
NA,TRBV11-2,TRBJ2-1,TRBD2,TGTGCCAGCAGCTCACAACCCGTAGCGGGAGTCTCCTACAATGAGCAGTTCTTC,CASSSQPVAGVSYNEQFF
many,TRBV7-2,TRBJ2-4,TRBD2,TGTGCCAGCAGCTTAGTGTTAGCGGGAGCCAAAAACATTCAGTACTTC,CASSLVLAGAKNIQYF
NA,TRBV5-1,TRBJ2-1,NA,TGCGCCAGCAGCTTGCTGCGGGGAGCCTACAATGAGCAGTTCTTC,CASSLLRGAYNEQFF
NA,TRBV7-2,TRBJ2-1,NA,TGTGCCAGCAGCCCAAAGGGACTGGCATACAATGAGCAGTTCTTC,CASSPKGLAYNEQFF
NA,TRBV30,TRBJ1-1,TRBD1,TGTGCCTGGGAGGGGACAGGTGTAAACACTGAAGCTTTCTTT,CAWEGTGVNTEAFF
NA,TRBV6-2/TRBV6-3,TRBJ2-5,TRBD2,TGTGCCAGCAGTTACGGTGGCGGGGGGAAGACCCAGTACTTC,CASSYGGGGKTQYF
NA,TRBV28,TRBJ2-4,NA,TGTGCCAGCAGCGGGACTAGGGGAGGGGGCAGAAACATTCAGTACTTC,CASSGTRGGGRNIQYF
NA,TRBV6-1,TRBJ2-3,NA,TGTGCCAGCAGCCCAAGTGGGGATTTAGATACGCAGTATTTT,CASSPSGDLDTQYF
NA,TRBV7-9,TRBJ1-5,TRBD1,TGTGCCAGCCAGGGACAGACCAATCAGCCCCAGCATTTT,CASQGQTNQPQHF
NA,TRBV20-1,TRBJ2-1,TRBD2,TGCAGTGCTAGAGATCTGGTAGCGGGAGGTTTAAGCTCCTACAATGAGCAGTTCTTC,CSARDLVAGGLSSYNEQFF
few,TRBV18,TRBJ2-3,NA,TGTGCCAGCTCACCACGTGCTCCGGCTTCGGCCACAGATACGCAGTATTTT,CASSPRAPASATDTQYF
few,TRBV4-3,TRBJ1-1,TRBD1,TGCGCCAGCAGCCAATTACCGGGACAGCGGATAGTAGAAGCTTTCTTT,CASSQLPGQRIVEAFF
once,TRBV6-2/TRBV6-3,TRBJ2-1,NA,TGTACCAGCGCAAAGAGGCAGGGGGAGGGCAATGAGCAGTTCTTC,CTSAKRQGEGNEQFF
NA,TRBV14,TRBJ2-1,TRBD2,TGTGCCAGCAGTCCGGGACTAGCGGGAGTTAGCTACAATGAGCAGTTCTTC,CASSPGLAGVSYNEQFF
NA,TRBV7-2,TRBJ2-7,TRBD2,TGTGCCAGCAGCATAGACGGGACTAGGGACTACGAGCAGTACTTC,CASSIDGTRDYEQYF
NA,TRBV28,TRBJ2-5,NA,TGTGCCAGCAGTCCGGGACCCGGTTTAGCGGAAGAGACCCAGTACTTC,CASSPGPGLAEETQYF
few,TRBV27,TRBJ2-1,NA,TGTGCCAGCAGTTTATCCTTGCAGCCCAGCAATGAGCAGTTCTTC,CASSLSLQPSNEQFF
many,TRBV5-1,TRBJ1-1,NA,TGCGCCAGCAGCCCCTATACCGGGACCTTGAACACTGAAGCTTTCTTT,CASSPYTGTLNTEAFF
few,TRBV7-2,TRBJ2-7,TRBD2,TGTGCCAGCAGCTTAGCGCCGGGACTAGGGGAGAGGGAGCAGTACTTC,CASSLAPGLGEREQYF
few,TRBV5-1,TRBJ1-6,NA,TGCGCCAGCAGCTTGGAGGGAGCCTATAATTCACCCCTCCACTTT,CASSLEGAYNSPLHF
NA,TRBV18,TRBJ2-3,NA,TGTGCCAGCTCACCACAGGGGGAGGATACGCAGTATTTT,CASSPQGEDTQYF
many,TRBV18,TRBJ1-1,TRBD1,TGTGCCAGCTCACCTTCGGCACAGGGGGCGAACACTGAAGCTTTCTTT,CASSPSAQGANTEAFF
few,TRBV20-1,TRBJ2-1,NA,TGCAGTGCTAGAGAGGAACGGGCGCCCGGGAATGAGCAGTTCTTC,CSAREERAPGNEQFF
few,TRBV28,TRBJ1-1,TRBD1,TGTGCCAGCAGGCGACAGGGATTGAACACTGAAGCTTTCTTT,CASRRQGLNTEAFF
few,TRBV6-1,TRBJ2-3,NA,TGTGCCAGCTTCAGGGAGGGCACAGATACGCAGTATTTT,CASFREGTDTQYF
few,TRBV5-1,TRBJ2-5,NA,TGCGCCAGCAGCCGGACGGTTTCGGAGACCCAGTACTTC,CASSRTVSETQYF
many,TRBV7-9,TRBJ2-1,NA,TGTGCCAGCAGCTTAGCGCGGGGTTACAATGAGCAGTTCTTC,CASSLARGYNEQFF
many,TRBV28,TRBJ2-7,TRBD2,TGTGCCAGCAGACTGCTAGCGGGCGAGCAGTACTTC,CASRLLAGEQYF
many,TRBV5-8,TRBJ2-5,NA,TGTGCCAGCAGCTTTTACCAGGGAGTAGAGACCCAGTACTTC,CASSFYQGVETQYF
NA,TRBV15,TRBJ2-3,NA,TGTGCCACCAGCAGAGACTTAGGCACAGATACGCAGTATTTT,CATSRDLGTDTQYF
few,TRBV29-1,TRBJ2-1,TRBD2,TGCAGCGCCGGGACTAGCGGATTCTTC,CSAGTSGFF
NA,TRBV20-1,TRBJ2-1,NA,TGCAGTGCTAGAGGACTGATCTACAATGAGCAGTTCTTC,CSARGLIYNEQFF
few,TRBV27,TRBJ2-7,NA,TGTGCCAGCAGTTTAGTAGGGGGTGGGCCCCACGAGCAGTACTTC,CASSLVGGGPHEQYF
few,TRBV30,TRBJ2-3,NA,TGTGCCTGGAGTGTTGGGGGTCCTAGCACAGATACGCAGTATTTT,CAWSVGGPSTDTQYF
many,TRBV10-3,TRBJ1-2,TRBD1,TGTGCCATCAGTCCGCAGACAGGGAACTATGGCTACACCTTC,CAISPQTGNYGYTF
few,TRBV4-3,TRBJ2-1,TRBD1,TGCGCCAGCAGCCGATCGGGACAGGGGCTCCGGGAGCAGTTCTTC,CASSRSGQGLREQFF
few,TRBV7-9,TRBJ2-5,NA,TGTGCCAGCAGCCTAGGCTCAGGACCCCAAGAGACCCAGTACTTC,CASSLGSGPQETQYF
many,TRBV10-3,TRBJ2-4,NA,TGTGCCATCAGCCCAATGGGGGGAGAGTTATCCCCCCGAAACATTCAGTACTTC,CAISPMGGELSPRNIQYF
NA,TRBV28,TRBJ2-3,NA,TGTGCCACGTTTAGGCGCAGCACAGATACGCAGTATTTT,CATFRRSTDTQYF
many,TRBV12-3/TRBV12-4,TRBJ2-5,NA,TGTGCCAGCAGTTTTAGGAGAAGACAAGAGACCCAGTACTTC,CASSFRRRQETQYF
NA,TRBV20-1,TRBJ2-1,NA,TGCAGTGCTAGAGAATCGCGGAGCTCCTACAATGAGCAGTTCTTC,CSARESRSSYNEQFF